This TCR beta chain was found in a study of identical twins. From the 5' RACE reads, TCRdb called clonotypes with MiXCR, one entry per CDR3 protein. The sample includes 650,000 to 800,000 distinct CDR3 sequences, more than 6.5% of them seen just once. Trimming took 3 bases from V and 7 from J; bases not matched to a gene: 3. The CDR3 is 12 amino acids. The germline V gene has CDR1 DFQATT and CDR2 SNEGSKA (reference sequence). This sample also appeared in a second study, on yellow fever vaccine responses in identical twins.

This clonotype was sampled from a woman aged 18-29 years in good health. The chain couples TRBV20-1 to TRBJ2-1; 7 nucleotides line up with TRBD1. Material for sequencing was PBMCs. The CDR3 coding sequence is TGCAGTGCTAGTCCAGGGGGTAATGAGCAGTTCTTC. Translated, it gives CSASPGGNEQFF.